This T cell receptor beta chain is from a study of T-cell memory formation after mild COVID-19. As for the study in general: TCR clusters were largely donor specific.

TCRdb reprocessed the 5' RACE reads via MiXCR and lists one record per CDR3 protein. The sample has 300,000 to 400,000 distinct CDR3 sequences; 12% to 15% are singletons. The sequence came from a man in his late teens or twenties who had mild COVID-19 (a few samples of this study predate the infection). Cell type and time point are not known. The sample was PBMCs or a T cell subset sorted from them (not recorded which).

In DNA form, the CDR3 reads TGCAGTGCTAGAAGCAGGGGAGGATCAGATACGCAGTATTTT. It is translated as CSARSRGGSDTQYF. The V call is TRBV20-1, the J call TRBJ2-3; D may match TRBD1 or TRBD2 (6 bases each). V lost 2 bases and J 4 bases, leaving 13 bases between the germline ends. CDR3 size: 14 residues. Germline CDR1 and CDR2: DFQATT and SNEGSKA (reference sequence).